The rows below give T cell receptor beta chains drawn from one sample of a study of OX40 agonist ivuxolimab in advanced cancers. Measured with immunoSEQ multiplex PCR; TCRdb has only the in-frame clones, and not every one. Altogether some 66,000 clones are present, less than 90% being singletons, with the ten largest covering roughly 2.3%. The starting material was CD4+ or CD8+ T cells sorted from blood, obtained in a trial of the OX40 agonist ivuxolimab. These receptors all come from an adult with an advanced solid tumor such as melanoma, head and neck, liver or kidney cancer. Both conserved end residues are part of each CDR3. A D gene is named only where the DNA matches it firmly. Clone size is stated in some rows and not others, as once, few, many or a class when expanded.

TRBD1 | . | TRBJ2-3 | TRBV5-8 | TGTGCCAGCAGCCGAGACAGGGGGAGAGATACGCAGTATTTT | CASSRDRGRDTQYF
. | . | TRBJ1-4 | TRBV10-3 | TGTGCCATCAGTGAGTCCCGGGGGACTAATGAAAAACTGTTTTTT | CAISESRGTNEKLFF
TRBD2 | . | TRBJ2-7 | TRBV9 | TGTGCCAGCAGCGTAGATACTAGCGGGAGGAGGGAGCAGTACTTC | CASSVDTSGRREQYF
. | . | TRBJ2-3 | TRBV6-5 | TGTGCCAGCGAAACAGGGTATTCAGATACGCAGTATTTT | CASETGYSDTQYF
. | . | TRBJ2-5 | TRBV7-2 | TGTGCCAGCAGGGGGGCCGGGAGATCGGGGACCCAGTACTTC | CASRGAGRSGTQYF
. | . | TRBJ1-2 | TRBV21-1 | TGTGCCAGCAGCAATAAACAGGGGGCCTATGGCTACACCTTC | CASSNKQGAYGYTF
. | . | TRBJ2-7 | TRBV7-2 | TGTGCCAGCAGCCGCCAGGATGTGGTCCGGTGGCAGTACTTC | CASSRQDVVRWQYF
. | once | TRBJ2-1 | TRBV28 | TGTGCCAGCAGTTCCCCTGGACCGGGGAAGTTCTTC | CASSSPGPGKFF
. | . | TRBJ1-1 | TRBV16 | TGTGCCAGCAGCCAATCGGCAGCGAACACTGAAGCTTTCTTT | CASSQSAANTEAFF
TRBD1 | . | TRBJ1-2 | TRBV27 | TGTGCCAGCTCGCTCGAGTCCAGGGGGTCTGGCTACACCTTC | CASSLESRGSGYTF
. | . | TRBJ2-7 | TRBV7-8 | TGTGCCAGCAGCTTAGAAGGCGGGGACCTCGGTGAGCAGTACTTC | CASSLEGGDLGEQYF
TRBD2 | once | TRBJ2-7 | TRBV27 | TGTGCCAGCAGTTCCCCCGGACTAGCGGCTACCTACGAGCAGTACTTC | CASSSPGLAATYEQYF
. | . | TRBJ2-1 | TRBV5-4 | TGTGCCAGCAGCTTTCAGGGCAATGAGCAGTTCTTC | CASSFQGNEQFF
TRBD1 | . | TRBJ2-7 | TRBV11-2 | TGTGCCAGCAGCGCCTACAGGGGCTACGAGCAGTACTTC | CASSAYRGYEQYF
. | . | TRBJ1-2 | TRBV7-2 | TGTGCCAGCAGCTTAAACAGGGAGGGGCATGGCTACACCTTC | CASSLNREGHGYTF
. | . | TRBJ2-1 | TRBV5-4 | TGTGCCAGCAGCTTGGTCGCAGGAGACAATGAGCAGTTCTTC | CASSLVAGDNEQFF
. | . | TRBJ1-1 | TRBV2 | TGTGCCAGCAGTGAACAAGGGTTCGAAACTGAAGCTTTCTTT | CASSEQGFETEAFF
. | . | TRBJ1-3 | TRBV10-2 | TGCGCCAGCAGTGAGTGGGGAAACACCATATATTTT | CASSEWGNTIYF
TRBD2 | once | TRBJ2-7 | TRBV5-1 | TGCGCCAGCAGCTTGGAGCTAGCGGGAGCCTACGAGCAGTACTTC | CASSLELAGAYEQYF
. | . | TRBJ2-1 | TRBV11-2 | TGTGCCAGCAGCTTAGTCGGGACCCAAAACAATGAGCAGTTCTTC | CASSLVGTQNNEQFF
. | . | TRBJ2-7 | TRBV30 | TGTGCCTGGAGCCCGGGACCTAGCTACGAGCAGTACTTC | CAWSPGPSYEQYF
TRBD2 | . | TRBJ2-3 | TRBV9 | TGTGCCAGCACCGGAGGGACTAGCGGGAGCCCAGATACGCAGTATTTT | CASTGGTSGSPDTQYF
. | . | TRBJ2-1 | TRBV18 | TGTGCCAGCTCGCTCCGGGACATCTCCTACAATGAGCAGTTCTTC | CASSLRDISYNEQFF
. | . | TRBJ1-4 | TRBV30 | TGTGCCTGTCAGGGAGGTAATGAAAAACTGTTTTTT | CACQGGNEKLFF
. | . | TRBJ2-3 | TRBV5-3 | TGTGCCAGAAGCTTGGCCGGCCCTGATACGCAGTATTTT | CARSLAGPDTQYF
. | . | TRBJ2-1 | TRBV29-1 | TGCAGCGTTCTGATTAATGAGCAGTTCTTC | CSVLINEQFF
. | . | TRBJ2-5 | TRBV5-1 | TGCGCCAGCAGCTTTGATGAGGGGACCCAGTACTTC | CASSFDEGTQYF
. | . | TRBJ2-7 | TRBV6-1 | TGTGCCAGCAGGGCTAGGGGGAGGTCGTTCTACGAGCAGTACTTC | CASRARGRSFYEQYF
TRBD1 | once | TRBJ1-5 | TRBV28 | TGTGCCAGCAGACAGACAGGGTTTAGCAATCAGCCCCAGCATTTT | CASRQTGFSNQPQHF
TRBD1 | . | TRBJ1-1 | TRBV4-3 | TGCGCCAGCTCAAAGTCGGTTGGCGGGACAGGGGCTCCTGAAGCTTTCTTT | CASSKSVGGTGAPEAFF
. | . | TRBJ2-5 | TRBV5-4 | TGTGCCAGCAGCTTGGAGCCGGGGATCGGGTCGACCCAGTACTTC | CASSLEPGIGSTQYF
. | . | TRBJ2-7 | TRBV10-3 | TGTGCCACGAGTCCGAGGGGAAGCTCCTACGAGCAGTACTTC | CATSPRGSSYEQYF
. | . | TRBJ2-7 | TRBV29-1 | TGCAGCGTGGAACAGGGACCCCATAGCTACGAGCAGTACTTC | CSVEQGPHSYEQYF
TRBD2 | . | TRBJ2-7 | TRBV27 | TGTGCCAGCAGTTTAAGGGGCGGGAGCTCCTACGAGCAGTACTTC | CASSLRGGSSYEQYF
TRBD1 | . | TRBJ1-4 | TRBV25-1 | TGTGCCACCAAGGACAGGGTCGGTGAAAAACTGTTTTTT | CATKDRVGEKLFF
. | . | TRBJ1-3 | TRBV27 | TGTGCCAGCAGTTTAACCGGCCAGGCTGGAAACACCATATATTTT | CASSLTGQAGNTIYF
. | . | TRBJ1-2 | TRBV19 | TGTGCCAGTAGGGAAACAGGTCTTAAGGGCTATGGCTACACCTTC | CASRETGLKGYGYTF